These 29 T cell receptor beta chains were all obtained from the same sample, sequenced in a study of blood T cells in healthy people across ages. The second PCR ran roughly 6 to 11 cycles with a sample-barcoded 5' primer and J-beta primers. TCRdb reanalysed the 5' RACE reads using MiXCR and keeps one entry per CDR3 protein. Among over a million distinct CDR3 sequences listed, roughly 40% were seen once. The sample comprised blood. The source of these receptors is a woman between 18 and 29 years old in good health.

V is TRBV20-1 and J is TRBJ2-5; D is possibly TRBD1 (5 bases). The J call may be incorrect, as the DNA end agrees better with TRBJ2-7. This CDR3 contains 13 residues. Per the germline V gene, CDR1 is DFQATT and CDR2 is SNEGSKA (reference sequence). The CDR3 spells CSAGRVGSYEQYF. The CDR3 coding sequence is TGCAGTGCCGGCAGGGTGGGTTCCTACGAGCAGTACTTC.

This rearrangement joins TRBV7-6 to TRBJ1-1; D is unresolved. V was trimmed by 1 base and J by 4 bases, leaving 10 bases between them. CDR3 length: 14 amino acids. Per germline, CDR1 SGHVS and CDR2 FNYEAQ. The CDR3 protein is CASSLDRAFTEAFF. CDR3 DNA: TGTGCCAGCAGCTTAGACCGCGCATTCACTGAAGCTTTCTTT.

V usage is TRBV29-1 and J usage is TRBJ2-7; D not resolved. Per germline, CDR1 SQVTM and CDR2 ANQGSEA. The V end lost 0 bases, the J end lost 3 bases, and 18 bases lay between the germline ends. The CDR3 is 16 residues long. The CDR3 sequence: CSVEDLAAQGIYEQYF. As DNA, the CDR3 is TGCAGCGTTGAAGATCTGGCAGCGCAAGGGATCTACGAGCAGTACTTC.

This chain connects TRBV6-6 to TRBJ2-3; D may correspond to TRBD1 or TRBD2 (5 bases each). V lost 5 bases, J lost 7 bases, and 19 bases lay in between. Germline V gene data show CDR1 as MNHNY and CDR2 as SVGAGI (reference sequence). The CDR3 has 15 amino acids. The CDR3 sequence is CASSNRDPATYTQYF. CDR3 in DNA: TGTGCCAGCAGTAACCGGGACCCAGCCACCTATACGCAGTATTTT.

This rearrangement joins TRBV5-1 to TRBJ2-5; 10 nucleotides agree with TRBD1. The CDR3 length is 15 residues. V shed 2 bases, J shed 3 bases, and the junction held 4 bases outside the gene matches. Germline CDR1 and CDR2: SGHRS and YFSETQ. The CDR3 bases are TGCGCCAGCAGCTTCCACGGGACAGGGGAAGAGACCCAGTACTTC. It codes for CASSFHGTGEETQYF.

V is TRBV20-1 and J is TRBJ2-7, with TRBD2 identical over 14 bases. J lost 0 bases, V lost 1 base, and 5 bases had no gene match. The CDR3 is 17 residues long. Germline lookup yields CDR1 DFQATT and CDR2 SNEGSKA (reference sequence). The DNA for the CDR3 is TGCAGTGCTAGAGTTGGACTAGCGGGGGGAAGCTCCTACGAGCAGTACTTC. Translation gives CSARVGLAGGSSYEQYF.

The V call is TRBV20-1, the J call TRBJ2-1, with D perhaps TRBD1 (6 bases). The CDR3 extends over 15 amino acids. Germline V gene lookup returns CDR1 DFQATT and CDR2 SNEGSKA (reference sequence). Trimming shortened V by 0 bases and J by 6 bases, and 15 bases separated the two germline ends. CDR3 DNA sequence: TGCAGTGCTAGAGATATAGGGGGTCCCCTCAATGAGCAGTTCTTC. Protein sequence: CSARDIGGPLNEQFF.

This clonotype was seen a single time. The J gene is TRBJ1-4, the V gene TRBV12-3 or TRBV12-4; the D gene is possibly TRBD1 (5 bases). CDR3 length: 14 amino acids. V shed 2 bases and J shed 5 bases, with 9 bases lying between them. CDR3 nucleotides: TGTGCCAGCAGTTTATCGGGGCAAAATGAAAAACTGTTTTTT. Its translation is CASSLSGQNEKLFF.

The CDR3 sequence: CASSTPSGSYEQYF. CDR3 nucleotide sequence: TGTGCCAGCAGTACTCCTAGCGGAAGCTACGAGCAGTACTTC. V and J are TRBV6-5 and TRBJ2-5, with 7 bases lining up with TRBD2. The J call may be wrong; the DNA end is better matched by TRBJ2-7. This CDR3 contains 14 residues. In germline, CDR1 is MNHEY, CDR2 SVGAGI.

This chain connects TRBV3-1 to TRBJ1-1; 7 bases align to TRBD1. CDR3 size: 15 residues. V lost 1 base, J lost 3 bases, and 5 bases stayed unmatched. Germline CDR1 reads LGHDT; CDR2 reads YNNKEL (reference sequence). The CDR3 nucleotides are TGTGCCAGCAGCCAAGTTAGAGACAGGGACACTGAAGCTTTCTTT. Its translation is CASSQVRDRDTEAFF.

The chain is built from TRBV20-1 and TRBJ1-2; D unresolved. This CDR3 spans 14 amino acids. Trimming took off 0 bases at V and 4 bases at J, with 12 bases between the two ends. Germline CDR1 and CDR2: DFQATT and SNEGSKA (reference sequence). CDR3 protein: CSARDRYRGYGYTF. CDR3 sequence (DNA): TGCAGTGCTAGAGATCGGTACAGAGGCTATGGCTACACCTTC.

This clonotype turned up a few times. The chain is built from TRBV29-1 and TRBJ2-7, with D possibly TRBD1 on 5 matching bases. The germline gives CDR1 SQVTM, CDR2 ANQGSEA. This CDR3 has 11 amino acids. V lost 4 bases and J lost 6, with 10 bases in between. The CDR3 sequence: CSVAWGGEQYF. CDR3 DNA sequence: TGCAGCGTTGCGTGGGGCGGCGAGCAGTACTTC.

In its sample, this clonotype was seen a few times. The chain has TRBV12-3 or TRBV12-4 and TRBJ1-2, with TRBD1 matching 10 bases. Losses at the gene ends were 3 bases for V and 2 bases for J; bases not matched to a gene: 9. The CDR3 is 17 amino acids. The CDR3 bases are TGTGCCAGCAGTTTGGCGACAGGGGGCGGAAGAAACTATGGCTACACCTTC. Its translation: CASSLATGGGRNYGYTF.

This clonotype was counted between two and nine times. The chain links TRBV27 to TRBJ2-7; D may be TRBD2 (5 bases). V shed 5 bases and J shed 3 bases, with 14 bases lying between them. CDR3 length: 14 amino acids. Germline CDR1 MNHEY, CDR2 SMNVEV (reference sequence). CDR3 residues: CASSPRGGVYEQYF. The CDR3 coding sequence is TGTGCCAGCAGTCCCCGGGGTGGGGTCTACGAGCAGTACTTC.

This clonotype was observed a few times. The CDR3 DNA is TGTGCCAGCAGCCAGGCAGGGAACGGCTACGAGCAGTACTTC. Its translation: CASSQAGNGYEQYF. The chain employs TRBV6-6 and TRBJ2-7; D perhaps matches TRBD1 (5 bases). Germline V gene data show CDR1 as MNHNY and CDR2 as SVGAGI (reference sequence). The V end was cut by 6 bases, the J end by 3 bases, with 15 bases between. The CDR3 contains 14 residues.

The CDR3 bases are TGTGCCAGCAGTTTCTCGGGGACAGGGGAATATGTGCATGAGCAGTTCTTC. Its translation: CASSFSGTGEYVHEQFF. This rearrangement joins TRBV27 to TRBJ2-1; 10 bases are shared with TRBD1. Per germline, CDR1 MNHEY and CDR2 SMNVEV (reference sequence). V was pared by 3 bases and J by 8 bases, with 13 bases of the junction left unmatched. CDR3 length: 17 amino acids.

In nucleotides, the CDR3 is TGCAGCGCCCGTCGGGGGAGGGACACTGAAGCTTTCTTT. Translation: CSARRGRDTEAFF. This chain connects TRBV29-1 to TRBJ1-1, with TRBD1 as a possible D gene (5 bases). Trimming removed 7 bases from V and 3 bases from J, with 15 bases in between. The germline V gene has CDR1 SQVTM and CDR2 ANQGSEA. The CDR3 is 13 amino acids.

This clonotype was observed a few times. The CDR3 nucleotides are TGTGCCAGCAGCCAAGGGGGCGGGATCTACGAGCAGTACTTC. It is translated as CASSQGGGIYEQYF. This chain links TRBV4-2 with TRBJ2-7, with a tentative D call TRBD2 (6 bases). CDR3 length: 14 amino acids. V lost 1 base, J lost 3 bases, and 10 bases lay in between. Germline assignment: CDR1 LGHNA and CDR2 YNFKEQ.

The V gene is TRBV7-2, the J gene TRBJ2-5, with D perhaps given as TRBD1 or TRBD2 (5 bases each). Deletions cut 4 bases from V and 6 bases from J, with 12 bases between. The CDR3 runs 13 residues. The germline gives CDR1 SGHTA, CDR2 FQGNSA. CDR3 sequence (DNA): TGTGCCAGCAGCTCGACCCGGGGCCAGACCCAGTACTTC. Amino acid sequence: CASSSTRGQTQYF. The whole variable domain, remainder taken from reference TRBV7-2 and TRBJ2-5, is GAGVSQSPSNKVTEKGKDVELRCDPISGHTALYWYRQSLGQGLEFLIYFQGNSAPDKSGLPSDRFSAERTGGSVSTLTIQRTQQEDSAVYLCASSSTRGQTQYFGPGTRLLVL.

This chain joins TRBV7-9 and TRBJ1-4, with D possibly matching TRBD1 (6 bases). Germline V gene sequence: CDR1 SEHNR, CDR2 FQNEAQ (reference sequence). The V and J ends lost 1 base and 7 bases respectively, with 13 bases between them. The CDR3 extends over 15 amino acids. CDR3 in amino acids: CASSLVRGAGEKLFF. The DNA of the CDR3 is TGTGCCAGCAGCTTAGTCAGGGGCGCGGGTGAAAAACTGTTTTTT.

This clonotype was observed a handful of times. This chain uses TRBV28 with TRBJ2-6; D is perhaps TRBD1 (6 bases). Trimming stripped 4 bases from V and 0 bases from J, with 13 bases between. CDR1 is MDHEN, CDR2 SYDVKM, per germline. The CDR3 loop spans 17 amino acids. In DNA, the CDR3 is TGTGCCAGCAGTTCGACAGGATACAGCTCTGGGGCCAACGTCCTGACTTTC. This sequence encodes CASSSTGYSSGANVLTF.

The V gene is TRBV12-3 or TRBV12-4, the J gene TRBJ2-1, with TRBD1 matching over 8 bases. J lost 1 base, V lost 4 bases, and 6 bases had no gene match. This CDR3 comprises 16 residues. CDR3 sequence reads: CASSSYQGASYNEQFF. Here the CDR3 DNA reads TGTGCCAGCAGTTCTTACCAGGGGGCGTCCTACAATGAGCAGTTCTTC.

This clonotype was found a few times. The chain carries TRBV6-5 and TRBJ2-3, with 7 bases lining up with TRBD1. The CDR3 runs to 14 residues. The germline CDR1 and CDR2 sequences are MNHEY and SVGAGI. After removal of 2 bases from V and 3 bases from J, the junction contained 2 bases not matched to a gene. The CDR3 nucleotides are TGTGCCAGCAGTTACGGGACAGTTACAGATACGCAGTATTTT. Amino acids: CASSYGTVTDTQYF.

This clonotype has more than one count but fewer than ten. The V and J genes are TRBV27 and TRBJ1-2; no clear D. The germline V gene encodes CDR1 MNHEY and CDR2 SMNVEV (reference sequence). V shed 10 bases and J shed 8 bases, with 23 bases lying between them. This CDR3 spans 14 amino acids. This CDR3 reads CANTAEVATRGYTF. In DNA form, the CDR3 reads TGTGCCAACACCGCCGAGGTCGCCACTCGGGGCTACACCTTC.

The rearrangement joins TRBV3-1 to TRBJ2-4; D not certain. The assigned J gene may be wrong: the sequence end matches TRBJ2-5 better. The CDR3 loop spans 13 amino acids. Germline CDR1 LGHDT, CDR2 YNNKEL (reference sequence). CDR3 region: CASSQDLVETQYF. In nucleotides, the CDR3 is TGTGCCAGCAGCCAAGATCTCGTAGAGACCCAGTACTTC.

A few counts support this clonotype. The chain combines TRBV4-1 with TRBJ2-7; D uncertain. This CDR3 comprises 16 residues. Germline CDR1 and CDR2: MGHRA and YSYEKL. V was shortened by 2 bases and J by 3 bases, with 17 bases between the two germline ends. The DNA of the CDR3 is TGCGCCAGCAGCCAAATTACGGCAGGTCAAAACTACGAGCAGTACTTC. Its protein is CASSQITAGQNYEQYF.

The gene calls are TRBV7-3 and TRBJ2-3; no definite D call. CDR1 is SGHTA, CDR2 FQGTGA, per germline. This CDR3 is built from 13 residues. The V gene lost 1 base and the J gene lost 4 bases, with 6 bases spanning the gap. In DNA form, the CDR3 reads TGTGCCAGCAGCTTAATAGAGGCAGATACGCAGTATTTT. Protein sequence: CASSLIEADTQYF.

This chain links TRBV7-2 with TRBJ2-7, with TRBD1 matching over 9 bases. Germline V gene data show CDR1 as SGHTA and CDR2 as FQGNSA. The V segment lost 4 bases and the J segment 3 bases; nucleotides outside the gene matches: 4. The CDR3 contains 14 residues. DNA for the CDR3: TGTGCCAGCAGCTCCTACAGGGGGCTCTACGAGCAGTACTTC. It encodes CASSSYRGLYEQYF.

This clonotype has more than one count but fewer than ten. The chain employs TRBV27 and TRBJ2-6, with D possibly matching TRBD2 (6 bases). The CDR3 contains 16 residues. Looked up from germline, CDR1 is MNHEY and CDR2 is SMNVEV (reference sequence). V lost 8 bases, J lost 1 base, and 15 bases lay in between. The chain's CDR3 is CASSVNGGSGANVLTF. The CDR3 bases are TGTGCCAGCTCGGTAAACGGAGGGTCTGGGGCCAACGTCCTGACTTTC.